Listed below are T cell receptor beta chains from one sample, sequenced in a study of blood T cell repertoires in COVID-19. Profiling relied on immunoSEQ multiplex PCR, and the TCRdb table lists in-frame clones only, not all of them. Among over 200,000 clones listed, just over 85% were seen once. The sequenced sample was peripheral blood. Receptors originate from a middle-aged man with COVID-19, enrolled during active disease. CDR3s include the opening cysteine and the closing phenylalanine or tryptophan. The order of the fields is V gene, J gene, CDR3 length, D gene, clone size, CDR3 DNA, CDR3 protein. D genes are given only for firm matches. Clone size appears in some rows only: once, few, many, or a class for an expanded clone.

TRBV6-5	TRBJ2-1	15	NA	NA	TGTGCCAGCAGAACCGAGGGAGTGGGCTACAATGAGCAGTTCTTC	CASRTEGVGYNEQFF
TRBV19	TRBJ2-7	13	NA	NA	TGTGCCAGTAGTTACGGGACTTCCCACGAGCAGTACTTC	CASSYGTSHEQYF
TRBV10-3	TRBJ2-3	16	TRBD1	NA	TGTGCCATCAGTGAGCCGCCGGGACAGAGCACAGATACGCAGTATTTT	CAISEPPGQSTDTQYF
TRBV2	TRBJ1-2	13	NA	NA	TGTGCCAGCAGTGAATCTTTACTTGCCCGTAACACCTTC	CASSESLLARNTF
TRBV9	TRBJ2-1	15	TRBD2	NA	TGTGCCAGCAGCGTAGTCCCGGGGGGGCTCAATGAGCAGTTCTTC	CASSVVPGGLNEQFF
TRBV6-5	TRBJ1-2	15	NA	NA	TGTGCCAGCACTACGTGGGGGGGGCGAACCTATGGCTACACCTTC	CASTTWGGRTYGYTF
TRBV5-1	TRBJ1-1	13	TRBD1	NA	TGCGCCAGCAGCTTGGAGGGGGCGGCTGAAGCTTTCTTT	CASSLEGAAEAFF
TRBV27	TRBJ2-1	15	TRBD2	NA	TGTGCCAGCAGTCTCCTTACTAGCGGGAGTTACGAGCAGTTCTTC	CASSLLTSGSYEQFF
TRBV3-1/TRBV3-2	TRBJ1-1	14	TRBD1	NA	TGTGCCAGCAGCCAAGAGGACAGGGGGCTCGAAGCTTTCTTT	CASSQEDRGLEAFF
TRBV4-3	TRBJ2-3	19	TRBD2	NA	TGCGCCAGCAGCCAAGATACGTCTAGCGGGGGTAGAAGCACAGATACGCAGTATTTT	CASSQDTSSGGRSTDTQYF
TRBV19	TRBJ2-7	14	TRBD1	NA	TGTGCCAGTAGTGTGACAGGGGTGACCTACGAGCAGTACTTC	CASSVTGVTYEQYF
TRBV28	TRBJ2-7	11	NA	NA	TGTGCCAGCAGTGGAGACTACGAGCAGTACTTC	CASSGDYEQYF
TRBV9	TRBJ1-6	14	NA	once	TGTGCCAGCAGCGTCGAGGCCTATAATTCACCCCTCCACTTT	CASSVEAYNSPLHF
TRBV19	TRBJ1-6	15	NA	few	TGTGCCAGTAGTGGACAGAGCTCCTATAATTCACCCCTCCACTTT	CASSGQSSYNSPLHF
TRBV10-3	TRBJ2-7	11	TRBD1	few	TGTGCCGCGACAGGGGCCTACGAGCAGTACTTC	CAATGAYEQYF
TRBV27	TRBJ1-6	16	NA	NA	TGTGCCAGCAGTTTCACTGGGAGCTCCTATAATTCACCCCTCCACTTT	CASSFTGSSYNSPLHF
TRBV9	TRBJ2-1	15	TRBD1	NA	TGTGCCAGCAGCGTAGCCGGGACAGGAGGTGATGAGCAGTTCTTC	CASSVAGTGGDEQFF
TRBV27	TRBJ2-2	14	TRBD2	NA	TGTGCCAGCAGTTTACTAGCGGCCACCGGGGAGCTGTTTTTT	CASSLLAATGELFF
TRBV19	TRBJ2-3	16	NA	NA	TGTGCCAGCAAAGGGACTTACGGACGCGGCACAGATACGCAGTATTTT	CASKGTYGRGTDTQYF
TRBV19	TRBJ2-3	15	TRBD2	NA	TGTGCCAGTAGCACACTAGCGGGGGCTACAGATACGCAGTATTTT	CASSTLAGATDTQYF
TRBV4-3	TRBJ2-5	16	TRBD2	NA	TGCGCCAGCAGCCAAGATATGGGACTAGCAGGGGAGACCCAGTACTTC	CASSQDMGLAGETQYF
TRBV19	TRBJ1-2	13	NA	NA	TGTGCCAGTAGTATGGGAGCTAACTATGGCTACACCTTC	CASSMGANYGYTF
TRBV28	TRBJ1-4	15	TRBD1	NA	TGTGCCAGCAGTTCAGAGACAGGGTTAGGTGAAAAACTGTTTTTT	CASSSETGLGEKLFF
TRBV5-4	TRBJ2-3	17	TRBD2	NA	TGTGCCAGCAGCTTGAAACTAGCGGGAGGAAACACAGATACGCAGTATTTT	CASSLKLAGGNTDTQYF
TRBV11-2	TRBJ2-2	15	NA	NA	TGTGCCAGCGAAGGGAGGTCAAGTTTCACCGGGGAGCTGTTTTTT	CASEGRSSFTGELFF
TRBV5-1	TRBJ2-4	14	TRBD2	NA	TGCGCCAGCAGCTTTAGCGGGGGGGCGAACATTCAGTACTTC	CASSFSGGANIQYF
TRBV21-1	TRBJ2-3	16	NA	NA	TGTGCCAGCAGTAAATTGGAACGGGGAGACACAGATACGCAGTATTTT	CASSKLERGDTDTQYF
TRBV18	TRBJ1-2	15	TRBD1	NA	TGTGCCAGCTCACCAACCGGGACAGGAGTTAAGGGCTACACCTTC	CASSPTGTGVKGYTF
TRBV18	TRBJ2-1	16	TRBD2	NA	TGTGCCAGCTCATCCGCCGGGACTAGCGGTAACAATGAGCAGTTCTTC	CASSSAGTSGNNEQFF
TRBV28	TRBJ1-2	17	NA	NA	TGTGCCAGCAGTTACCCCCGGCAGGGGAATTTATACGATGGCTACACCTTC	CASSYPRQGNLYDGYTF
TRBV12-5	TRBJ2-7	15	NA	once	TGTGCTAGTGGTTTGGGACACGGAGGCTCCTACGAGCAGTACTTC	CASGLGHGGSYEQYF
TRBV7-6	TRBJ2-7	16	TRBD2	NA	TGTGCCAGCAGCTCCGGGGTAGCGGGAGGGCCCGACGAGCAGTACTTC	CASSSGVAGGPDEQYF
TRBV19	TRBJ2-1	14	NA	NA	TGTGCCAGTAGTATTGTAGTTTCCTACAATGAGCAGTTCTTC	CASSIVVSYNEQFF
TRBV19	TRBJ2-5	17	TRBD2	NA	TGTGCCAGTAGTAGCTTAGGACTAGCGGGAGGGCAAGAGACCCAGTACTTC	CASSSLGLAGGQETQYF
TRBV9	TRBJ2-3	16	TRBD2	few	TGTGCCAGCAGCGGGGGACTAGCGGCGCCTGGAGATACGCAGTATTTT	CASSGGLAAPGDTQYF
TRBV25-1	TRBJ1-2	15	NA	NA	TGTGCCAGCAGTGACCCTGGGAGGCCGAGCTATGGCTACACCTTC	CASSDPGRPSYGYTF
TRBV7-9	TRBJ1-1	16	NA	NA	TGTGCCAGCAGCCACATAAACTCGGATACAGGGCTTGAAGCTTTCTTT	CASSHINSDTGLEAFF
TRBV14	TRBJ2-1	13	NA	NA	TGTGCCAGCAGCCAAGATCCGAGAGGTGAGCAGTTCTTC	CASSQDPRGEQFF
TRBV6-5	TRBJ1-4	16	TRBD1	NA	TGTGCCAGCAGTTACGGGCAGGGGGCAACTAATGAAAAACTGTTTTTT	CASSYGQGATNEKLFF
TRBV11-2	TRBJ1-4	13	TRBD1	NA	TGTGCCAGCAGCTCGGACAGGCTTGAAAAACTGTTTTTT	CASSSDRLEKLFF
TRBV4-1	TRBJ2-1	17	TRBD2	NA	TGCGCCAGCAGCCAGTCAGAGGGACTAGCGACCTACAATGAGCAGTTCTTC	CASSQSEGLATYNEQFF
TRBV23-1	TRBJ2-3	13	TRBD1	NA	TGCGCCAGAGTTCAGGGGGCCACAGATACGCAGTATTTT	CARVQGATDTQYF
TRBV5-5	TRBJ1-1	16	TRBD1	NA	TGTGCCAGCAGCCCTGAGGGACAGCCTATTAGTTCGGAAGCTTTCTTT	CASSPEGQPISSEAFF
TRBV28	TRBJ2-7	16	TRBD2	NA	TGTGCCAGCAGTTTCCCTAGCGGGGGGGTGGCCTACGAGCAGTACTTC	CASSFPSGGVAYEQYF
TRBV3-1/TRBV3-2	TRBJ2-7	16	NA	NA	TGTGCCAGCAGCCAAGGGATCAGGAGGGGGCGCGACGAGCAGTACTTC	CASSQGIRRGRDEQYF
TRBV9	TRBJ2-1	16	NA	NA	TGTGCCAGCAGCGCAACACTAGCCAATGCCTACAATGAGCAGTTCTTC	CASSATLANAYNEQFF
TRBV5-6	TRBJ2-5	11	NA	NA	TGTGCCAGCAGCTTCCGGGAGACCCAGTACTTC	CASSFRETQYF
TRBV6-1	TRBJ2-7	16	NA	NA	TGTGCCAGCAGTGAAGCTGGCCGACAGAGAGCCTACGAGCAGTACTTC	CASSEAGRQRAYEQYF
TRBV7-9	TRBJ2-7	12	NA	NA	TGTGCCAGCAGCCGTACAGGGAACGAGCAGTACTTC	CASSRTGNEQYF
TRBV29-1	TRBJ1-2	13	NA	few	TGCAGCGCGCGGAGGACCGGCTTGGGTGGCTACACCTTC	CSARRTGLGGYTF